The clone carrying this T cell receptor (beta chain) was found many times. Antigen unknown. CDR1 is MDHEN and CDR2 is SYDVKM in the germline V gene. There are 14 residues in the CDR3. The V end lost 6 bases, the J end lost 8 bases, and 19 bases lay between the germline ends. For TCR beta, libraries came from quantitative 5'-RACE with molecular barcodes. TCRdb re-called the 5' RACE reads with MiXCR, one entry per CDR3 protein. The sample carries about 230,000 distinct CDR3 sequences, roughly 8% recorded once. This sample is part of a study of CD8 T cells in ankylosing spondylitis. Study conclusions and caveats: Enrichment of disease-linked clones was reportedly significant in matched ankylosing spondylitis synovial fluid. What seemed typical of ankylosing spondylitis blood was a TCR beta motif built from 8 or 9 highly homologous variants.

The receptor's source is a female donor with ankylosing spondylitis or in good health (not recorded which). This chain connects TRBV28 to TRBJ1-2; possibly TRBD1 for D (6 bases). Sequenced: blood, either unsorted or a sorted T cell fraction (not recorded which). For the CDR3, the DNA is TGTGCCAGCAGCCCTCCTACAGGGATAAAGGGCTACACCTTC. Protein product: CASSPPTGIKGYTF.